This TCR beta chain was retrieved from a study of cytomegalovirus exposure and HLA in healthy donors. Study observations and caveats: In a later analysis, TCR beta V- and J-gene trimming showed a link to a missense DCLRE1C variant.

Per germline, CDR1 SQVTM and CDR2 ANQGSEA. V gave up 2 bases and J gave up 4 bases, with 6 bases separating them. The CDR3 totals 12 residues. 13 Jbeta primers and 60 Vbeta primers were used for the PCR. Assay used: immunoSEQ multiplex PCR; TCRdb lists only in-frame clones, some missing. The table records about 99,000 clones, 79% of them present only once. Of note for this clone: What it recognizes is unknown.

The sequenced sample was PBMCs. This clonotype originated in a male donor in good health and CMV-seropositive. This chain joins TRBV29-1 and TRBJ1-5, with a tentative D call TRBD1 (5 bases). The CDR3: CSVERGNQPQHF. In DNA, the CDR3 is TGCAGCGTTGAACGGGGGAATCAGCCCCAGCATTTT. Full variable domain (missing parts from reference TRBV29-1 and TRBJ1-5): SAVISQKPSRDICQRGTSLTIQCQVDSQVTMMFWYRQQPGQSLTLIATANQGSEATYESGFVIDKFPISRPNLTFSTLTVSNMSPEDSSIYLCSVERGNQPQHFGDGTRLSIL.